One and the same sample provided the 13 T cell receptor beta chains below, sequenced in a study of shared clonotypes between healthy human individuals. Only in-frame clones appear in the TCRdb table, and some are missing; sequencing was by immunoSEQ multiplex PCR. Here the sample spans under 350,000 clones, roughly 84% being singletons. The sample comprised memory CD8+ T cells sorted from blood. This sample's subset: CD45RO+ cells pooled with CCR7-negative TemRA cells. The receptors stem from a man between 18 and 35 years old in good health.

This clone is a singleton in its sample. The chain uses TRBV4-1 and TRBJ2-7, with 9 bases that match TRBD1. The germline V gene encodes CDR1 MGHRA and CDR2 YSYEKL. J was trimmed by 5 bases and V by 5 bases; bases with no gene match: 4. The CDR3 has 13 amino acids. The DNA for the CDR3 is TGCGCCAGCAGCTGGGACAGGGTCCACGAGCAGTACTTC. Its translation is CASSWDRVHEQYF.

The rearrangement links TRBV27 to TRBJ2-1; 8 nucleotides line up with TRBD2. The germline V gene has CDR1 MNHEY and CDR2 SMNVEV (reference sequence). V was clipped by 7 bases and J by 2 bases; unmatched bases: 4. CDR3 length: 14 residues. The CDR3: CASTTSGTYNEQFF. CDR3 coding DNA: TGTGCCAGCACCACTAGCGGCACCTACAATGAGCAGTTCTTC.

The rearrangement joins TRBV9 to TRBJ2-7; TRBD2 aligns across 10 bases. CDR1 is SGDLS and CDR2 is YYNGEE in the germline V gene. The V segment lost 6 bases and the J segment 7 bases; nucleotides outside the gene matches: 13. The CDR3 contains 15 residues. The DNA for the CDR3 is TGTGCCAGCACCCCCTTGGGACTAGCGACGGGGGAGCAGTACTTC. Translating it yields CASTPLGLATGEQYF.

The chain joins TRBV28 to TRBJ2-5; D possibly uses TRBD1 or TRBD2 (5 bases each). V dropped 3 bases and J dropped 2 bases, with 10 bases sitting between them. The length of the CDR3 is 14 residues. CDR1 and CDR2 (germline): MDHEN, SYDVKM. The CDR3 protein is CASSFIGAQETQYF. Here the CDR3 DNA reads TGTGCCAGCAGTTTCATCGGGGCTCAAGAGACCCAGTACTTC.

The V call is TRBV6-1, the J call TRBJ2-2; D may be TRBD2 (5 bases). CDR3 length: 15 amino acids. Looked up from germline, CDR1 is MNHNS and CDR2 is SASEGT. Trimming stripped 0 bases from V and 6 bases from J, with 11 bases between. The CDR3 coding sequence is TGTGCCAGCAGTGAAGCGCGGACTCCCTCCGGGGAGCTGTTTTTT. As protein: CASSEARTPSGELFF.

The chain carries TRBV30 and TRBJ2-1; D gene uncertain. The CDR3 is 13 amino acids. CDR1 and CDR2 from the germline V gene are GTSNPN and SVGIG (reference sequence). V gave up 8 bases and J gave up 6 bases, with 17 bases separating them. CDR3 sequence reads: CAVAPLTSNEQFF. CDR3 in DNA: TGTGCCGTAGCTCCCTTAACGAGCAATGAGCAGTTCTTC.

The genes are TRBV29-1 and TRBJ1-2; D ambiguous. The CDR3 contains 13 residues. CDR1 and CDR2 from the germline V gene are SQVTM and ANQGSEA. V dropped 1 base and J dropped 2 bases, with 8 bases sitting between them. CDR3 sequence reads: CSVEGQENYGYTF. Here the CDR3 DNA reads TGCAGCGTTGAAGGCCAGGAGAACTATGGCTACACCTTC.

Turning to this clone: This sample also contains other DNA sequences that code for the same CDR3. V gene TRBV19 combines with J gene TRBJ1-5; 9 nucleotides agree with TRBD1. Germline V gene sequence: CDR1 LNHDA, CDR2 SQIVND (reference sequence). The CDR3 is 13 amino acids. The V segment lost 3 bases and the J segment 7 bases; nucleotides outside the gene matches: 1. The DNA of the CDR3 is TGTGCCAGTAGTATCGGGACAGGGCAGCCCCAGCATTTT. It is translated as CASSIGTGQPQHF.

This clone was seen more than once but under ten times. The V call is TRBV29-1, the J call TRBJ2-3, with TRBD2 matching over 10 bases. There are 16 residues in the CDR3. The junction had 15 bases not matched to a gene; V was cut back by 4 bases and J by 8 bases. The germline CDR1 and CDR2 sequences are SQVTM and ANQGSEA. In nucleotides, the CDR3 is TGCAGCGTTGTCCTAGCGGGGGAGACCGCACAGTTTACGCAGTATTTT. Its protein is CSVVLAGETAQFTQYF.

This chain links TRBV9 with TRBJ2-1; 9 nucleotides match TRBD1. The CDR3 runs 15 residues. Germline V CDR1 and CDR2: SGDLS, YYNGEE. The trim removed 2 bases at V and 5 bases at J, leaving 5 bases unmatched. CDR3 residues: CASSVYGTGHNEQFF. The CDR3, as DNA: TGTGCCAGCAGCGTGTACGGGACAGGGCACAATGAGCAGTTCTTC.

The chain recombines TRBV5-5 with TRBJ2-7; possibly TRBD1 or TRBD2 for D (5 bases each). Germline CDR1 is SGHKS and CDR2 is YYEKEE (reference sequence). V lost 4 bases and J lost 7, with 15 bases in between. The CDR3 is 13 amino acids. CDR3 in amino acids: CASSGDVLGEQYF. The CDR3 nucleotides are TGTGCCAGCAGCGGGGACGTCTTAGGGGAGCAGTACTTC.

This rearrangement joins TRBV28 to TRBJ2-3; TRBD2 agrees at 12 bases. The CDR3 has 16 amino acids. With V trimmed by 5 bases and J by 1 base, 4 bases remained unmatched. CDR1 is MDHEN, CDR2 SYDVKM, per germline. The CDR3 spells CASSIGLAGRTDTQYF. Here the CDR3 DNA reads TGTGCCAGCAGTATCGGACTAGCGGGGCGCACAGATACGCAGTATTTT.

The rearrangement links TRBV7-9 to TRBJ2-2; 8 bases are shared with TRBD1. The ends lost 4 bases at V and 5 bases at J; junction bases unmatched: 9. The CDR3 is 16 residues long. The germline V gene encodes CDR1 SEHNR and CDR2 FQNEAQ (reference sequence). The CDR3 DNA reads as TGTGCCAGCAGCTCGAGGCCCCGGACAGGGACCGGGGAGCTGTTTTTT. Its protein is CASSSRPRTGTGELFF.